These T cell receptor beta chains were read from a single sample in a study of blood T cell repertoires in COVID-19. TCRdb's copy holds only in-frame clones and misses some; the assay was immunoSEQ multiplex PCR. The table has 450,000 or so clones, approximately 90% seen once; the top ten hold 0.75% to 0.85%. The sequenced sample was peripheral blood. The receptors here all came from a man younger than 35 with COVID-19, enrolled during active disease. CDR3s leave out the opening cysteine and the closing phenylalanine or tryptophan.

>TRBJ1-6|TRBV3-1/TRBV3-2
ASSGRTGSSYNSPLH
>TRBJ1-1|TRBV24-1
ATSDRTGGNTEAF
>TRBJ2-3|TRBV7-9
ASSLDRGDTQY
>TRBJ2-2|TRBV30
AWRWAGSNTGELF
>TRBJ1-5|TRBV6-6
ASSYSREFNQPQH
>TRBJ2-3|TRBV29-1
SVEEGGTDTQY
>TRBJ2-7|TRBV28
ASSLISPGGYEQY
>TRBJ2-1|TRBV6-5
ASSSVLAISYNEQF
>TRBJ1-2|TRBV27
ASSISLDRQLYGYT
>TRBJ1-5|TRBV19
ASDRGARNQPQH
>TRBJ2-3|TRBV10-1
ASSEGLAGGADTQY
>TRBJ2-5|TRBV30
AWSARLAREETQY
>TRBJ2-5|TRBV30
AWSHGRGKTQY